These T cell receptor beta chains were read from a single sample in a study of cytomegalovirus exposure and HLA in healthy donors. The data were produced by immunoSEQ multiplex PCR, yet TCRdb's version contains in-frame clones alone and is incomplete. The table lists some 130,000 clones, roughly four fifths of them singletons. The sequenced sample consisted of PBMCs. These receptors were collected from a woman aged 40 to 55 in good health and CMV-seropositive. Both conserved end residues are part of each CDR3. Fields, in order: CDR3 length, J gene, V gene, clone size, D gene, CDR3 protein, CDR3 DNA. The D gene is left open where the match is weak. Size values are once, few and many counts, or a class for expanded clones, and some rows have none.

>16|TRBJ1-6|TRBV6-5|NA|NA
CASSYGARGYNSPLHF
TGTGCCAGCAGTTACGGAGCTAGGGGCTATAATTCACCCCTCCACTTT
>16|TRBJ1-4|TRBV7-6|NA|NA
CASSSSGVSANEKLFF
TGTGCCAGCAGCTCCTCAGGGGTGTCGGCTAATGAAAAACTGTTTTTT
>10|TRBJ2-7|TRBV29-1|NA|NA
CSVYSYEQYF
TGCAGCGTCTACAGCTACGAGCAGTACTTC
>17|TRBJ2-3|TRBV5-1|once|TRBD2
CASSLGVAGGSTDTQYF
TGCGCCAGCAGCTTGGGAGTAGCGGGAGGGAGCACAGATACGCAGTATTTT
>15|TRBJ1-4|TRBV27|NA|NA
CASSLEGETNEKLFF
TGTGCCAGCAGCCTGGAGGGAGAAACTAATGAAAAACTGTTTTTT
>14|TRBJ2-7|TRBV9|NA|TRBD1
CASSVGQGTYEQYF
TGTGCCAGCAGCGTAGGACAGGGGACCTACGAGCAGTACTTC
>17|TRBJ2-2|TRBV7-3|NA|TRBD1
CASSLGAGGAKGGELFF
TGTGCCAGCAGCTTAGGGGCAGGGGGCGCGAAAGGCGGGGAGCTGTTTTTT
>15|TRBJ2-7|TRBV13|NA|TRBD1
CASSLGGQGAYEQYF
TGTGCCAGCAGCTTAGGGGGACAGGGGGCCTACGAGCAGTACTTC
>14|TRBJ2-7|TRBV14|few|NA
CASSQGRASYEQYF
TGTGCCAGCAGCCAAGGCAGGGCCTCCTACGAGCAGTACTTC
>15|TRBJ2-3|TRBV7-3|NA|TRBD2
CASSPTSGGTDTQYF
TGTGCCAGCAGCCCAACTAGCGGGGGCACAGATACGCAGTATTTT
>14|TRBJ1-5|TRBV18|NA|TRBD1
CASSRTGANQPQHF
TGTGCCAGCTCACGTACAGGGGCGAATCAGCCCCAGCATTTT
>14|TRBJ1-5|TRBV27|once|NA
CASSFQGNNQPQHF
TGTGCCAGCAGTTTCCAGGGGAACAATCAGCCCCAGCATTTT
>15|TRBJ2-2|TRBV19|NA|NA
CASSIVRLAAGELFF
TGTGCCAGTAGTATAGTCCGCCTAGCCGCCGGGGAGCTGTTTTTT
>15|TRBJ2-7|TRBV5-1|NA|TRBD1
CASSRGQGLSYEQYF
TGCGCCAGCAGCCGCGGACAGGGGCTCTCCTACGAGCAGTACTTC
>16|TRBJ2-1|TRBV30|once|TRBD1
CAWRGRDRDSYNEQFF
TGTGCCTGGAGGGGCCGGGACAGAGACTCCTACAATGAGCAGTTCTTC
>14|TRBJ2-5|TRBV7-3|once|NA
CASSSLGSGETQYF
TGTGCCAGCAGCTCCTTGGGGAGTGGAGAGACCCAGTACTTC
>17|TRBJ2-3|TRBV30|NA|TRBD2
CAWSVGTRTRSTDTQYF
TGTGCCTGGAGTGTCGGGACTAGAACTCGTAGCACAGATACGCAGTATTTT
>14|TRBJ2-7|TRBV2|NA|TRBD2
CASNSGTSGLLRYF
TGTGCCAGCAATTCCGGGACTAGCGGTCTCCTACGGTACTTC
>10|TRBJ1-1|TRBV2|NA|NA
CASIGIEAFF
TGTGCCAGCATCGGGATTGAAGCTTTCTTT
>10|TRBJ1-3|TRBV29-1|NA|NA
CSVGGNTIYF
TGCAGCGTCGGTGGAAACACCATATATTTT
>14|TRBJ2-1|TRBV7-9|NA|NA
CASSFLNTGYEQFF
TGTGCCAGCAGCTTCCTCAATACAGGGTATGAGCAGTTCTTC
>17|TRBJ2-2|TRBV19|NA|TRBD1
CASSIRGQGADGGELFF
TGTGCCAGTAGTATCCGGGGCCAGGGGGCTGATGGCGGGGAGCTGTTTTTT
>13|TRBJ2-2|TRBV27|NA|NA
CASSFLGVGELFF
TGTGCCAGCAGTTTCCTCGGGGTCGGGGAGCTGTTTTTT
>16|TRBJ2-7|TRBV5-4|NA|TRBD2
CASSLAPSGEKAWQYF
TGTGCCAGCAGCTTGGCCCCTAGCGGGGAGAAGGCCTGGCAGTACTTC
>14|TRBJ2-5|TRBV4-1|NA|NA
CASSQGQVVKTQYF
TGCGCCAGCAGCCAAGGCCAGGTGGTGAAGACCCAGTACTTC
>16|TRBJ2-3|TRBV11-2|NA|TRBD2
CASSSGTSGNTDTQYF
TGTGCCAGCAGCTCGGGGACTAGCGGAAACACAGATACGCAGTATTTT
>16|TRBJ2-3|TRBV11-2|NA|TRBD1
CASSLTGTGVTDTQYF
TGTGCCAGCAGCTTAACCGGGACAGGGGTGACAGATACGCAGTATTTT
>17|TRBJ2-3|TRBV19|NA|NA
CASSMGARGLYTDTQYF
TGTGCCAGTAGTATGGGGGCGAGAGGACTTTACACAGATACGCAGTATTTT
>18|TRBJ2-7|TRBV19|NA|NA
CASSIEPPGSNWAYEQYF
TGTGCCAGTAGTATAGAACCCCCGGGATCAAACTGGGCCTACGAGCAGTACTTC
>15|TRBJ2-7|TRBV7-2|NA|TRBD1
CASSLATGGSYEQYF
TGTGCCAGCAGCTTAGCGACAGGGGGCTCCTACGAGCAGTACTTC
>14|TRBJ2-3|TRBV11-3|NA|TRBD1
CARLRDRGQGTQYF
TGTGCCAGACTCCGGGACAGGGGGCAAGGTACGCAGTATTTT
>13|TRBJ2-1|TRBV6-5|NA|NA
CASWTEPYNEQFF
TGTGCCAGCTGGACAGAGCCCTACAATGAGCAGTTCTTC
>14|TRBJ1-1|TRBV11-2|NA|NA
CASSHQGRNTEAFF
TGTGCCAGCAGCCACCAGGGGAGGAACACTGAAGCTTTCTTT
>14|TRBJ1-2|TRBV28|few|TRBD1
CASRSGQGARGYTF
TGTGCCAGCAGATCGGGACAGGGGGCGCGTGGCTACACCTTC
>17|TRBJ1-5|TRBV28|NA|TRBD1
CASSSGTGVLGNQPQHF
TGTGCCAGCAGTTCCGGGACAGGGGTCCTTGGCAATCAGCCCCAGCATTTT
>18|TRBJ2-1|TRBV28|NA|NA
CASSSAGAGLSSYNEQFF
TGTGCCAGCAGTTCGGCAGGGGCCGGCTTAAGCTCCTACAATGAGCAGTTCTTC
>15|TRBJ1-2|TRBV19|NA|NA
CASSISRAGYYGYTF
TGTGCCAGTAGTATATCCAGGGCCGGCTACTATGGCTACACCTTC
>14|TRBJ2-5|TRBV14|once|TRBD2
CASSQNGRDETQYF
TGTGCCAGCAGCCAAAACGGGAGGGACGAGACCCAGTACTTC
>16|TRBJ2-3|TRBV10-3|NA|NA
CAISEISGRSTDTQYF
TGTGCCATCAGTGAGATTAGCGGTAGGAGCACAGATACGCAGTATTTT
>14|TRBJ1-2|TRBV5-4|few|TRBD1
CASSLNRGVYGYTF
TGTGCCAGCAGCTTGAACAGGGGAGTCTATGGCTACACCTTC
>14|TRBJ1-4|TRBV6-6|few|TRBD1
CASSYGQGLEKLFF
TGTGCCAGCAGTTATGGACAGGGCCTGGAAAAACTGTTTTTT
>13|TRBJ2-2|TRBV5-6|NA|NA
CASSLTGIWELFF
TGTGCCAGCAGCCTGACCGGGATTTGGGAGCTGTTTTTT
>15|TRBJ2-1|TRBV7-9|few|TRBD1
CASSGDRAYHNEQFF
TGTGCCAGCAGCGGGGACAGGGCTTACCACAATGAGCAGTTCTTC
>14|TRBJ2-5|TRBV7-9|few|TRBD1
CASRQGQAQGTQYF
TGTGCCAGCAGACAAGGACAGGCACAGGGGACCCAGTACTTC
>15|TRBJ2-1|TRBV9|NA|TRBD1
CASSVGQGAYNEQFF
TGTGCCAGCAGCGTAGGGCAGGGGGCGTACAATGAGCAGTTCTTC
>13|TRBJ2-1|TRBV5-1|NA|NA
CASSLPGVDEQFF
TGCGCCAGCAGCTTGCCCGGGGTGGATGAGCAGTTCTTC
>12|TRBJ1-5|TRBV6-5|NA|NA
CASSEQGQPQHF
TGTGCCAGCAGTGAACAGGGACAGCCCCAGCATTTT
>12|TRBJ1-5|TRBV7-2|NA|NA
CASSSGNQPQHF
TGTGCCAGCAGCTCGGGGAATCAGCCCCAGCATTTT
>15|TRBJ1-1|TRBV7-9|NA|TRBD1
CASSLEQGAFTEAFF
TGTGCCAGCAGCCTCGAGCAGGGGGCTTTCACTGAAGCTTTCTTT